A single sample is the source of the 21 T cell receptor beta chains below, sequenced in a study of T cells in Graves' hyperthyroidism and ophthalmopathy (dated by TCRdb to about 2019). The method was multiplex PCR. TCRdb records Illumina HiSeq 2000 as the sequencer. Amplification of TCR beta CDR3 regions was carried out from RNA transcripts. The TCR CDR3 was subjected to a first round of RT-PCR using the HTBI primer set and the Qiagen OneStep RT-PCR kit. Clones were called with MiXCR by TCRdb after fastp trimmed the public reads at Q25, and only in-frame beta chains were retained. For every CDR3 protein sequence, its rows merge into one entry that carries the most common genes and DNA. The sample table shows about 700,000 distinct CDR3 sequences, and around 15% are seen once. 10% to 13% of the sample belongs to the ten largest clones. The sequenced sample was blood. The receptors were sampled from a young woman with Graves' hyperthyroidism.

This clonotype was observed at least ten times. The genes are TRBV2 and TRBJ2-2; 7 nucleotides agree with TRBD2. V lost 8 bases and J lost 7; bases outside the gene matches: 7. Looked up from germline, CDR1 is SNHLY and CDR2 is FYNNEI. This CDR3 contains 13 residues. DNA of the CDR3: TGTGCCAGCGGGAGGGTGAAGTTCGGGGAGCTGTTTTTT. This codes for CASGRVKFGELFF.

This chain uses TRBV18 with TRBJ1-5; no clear D. Trimming pared 3 bases from V and 4 bases from J, leaving 10 bases between. Germline V gene data show CDR1 as KGHSH and CDR2 as LQKENI. The CDR3 contains 14 residues. CDR3 amino acids: CASSPSSGNQPQHF. The DNA for the CDR3 is TGTGCCAGCTCACCGTCTTCCGGGAATCAGCCCCAGCATTTT.

The chain employs TRBV18 and TRBJ1-2; 10 nucleotides agree with TRBD1. V lost 4 bases and J lost 4; bases outside the gene matches: 15. The CDR3 sequence is 18 residues long. Germline V gene sequence: CDR1 KGHSH, CDR2 LQKENI. In DNA, the CDR3 is TGTGCCAGCTCACGAACCCCGAGCGGGACAGGGGAAGGCTATGGCTACACCTTC. Encoded protein: CASSRTPSGTGEGYGYTF.

This clonotype occurred many times. The rearrangement links TRBV7-9 to TRBJ2-3; possible D gene TRBD2, 5 bases. Germline V CDR1 and CDR2: SEHNR, FQNEAQ (reference sequence). This CDR3 has 16 amino acids. V was cut by 5 bases and J by 3 bases, with 18 bases left in between. The CDR3 nucleotides are TGTGCCAGCAGCCCCGCGGCCGGGAAAGGGACAGATACGCAGTATTTT. This sequence encodes CASSPAAGKGTDTQYF.

This clonotype has just a few counts. This rearrangement joins TRBV7-2 to TRBJ2-7; 9 nucleotides match TRBD1. CDR1 and CDR2 (germline): SGHTA, FQGNSA. V dropped 6 bases and J dropped 3; count of bases not matched to a gene: 6. This CDR3 is 14 amino acids long. The CDR3 reads CASSTDRGFYEQYF. CDR3 in DNA: TGTGCCAGCAGTACGGACAGGGGATTCTACGAGCAGTACTTC.

The chain couples TRBV5-1 to TRBJ2-5, with 12 bases aligning to TRBD1. The trim removed 7 bases at V and 4 bases at J, leaving 8 bases unmatched. Germline V gene lookup returns CDR1 SGHRS and CDR2 YFSETQ. The CDR3 sequence is 15 residues long. The CDR3 region has the DNA TGCGCCAGCGGACGGGGACAGGGGGCTTCAGAGACCCAGTACTTC. It encodes CASGRGQGASETQYF.

This clonotype was found many times. The rearrangement uses TRBV2 and TRBJ2-1; 10 positions match TRBD2. This CDR3 is built from 14 residues. From germline, CDR1 is SNHLY and CDR2 FYNNEI. Trimming took 6 bases from V and 5 from J; bases not matched to a gene: 4. CDR3 sequence: CASRRGLADNEQFF. The DNA for the CDR3 is TGTGCCAGCAGACGCGGACTAGCGGACAATGAGCAGTTCTTC.

This clonotype was detected a few times. The rearrangement joins TRBV7-9 to TRBJ2-5, with a weak D call TRBD2 (6 bases). Germline V gene lookup returns CDR1 SEHNR and CDR2 FQNEAQ (reference sequence). The CDR3 covers 15 residues. V was cut by 1 base and J by 5 bases, with 14 bases left in between. The CDR3 is CASSLEEGGYETQYF. The CDR3 nucleotides read TGTGCCAGCAGCTTAGAGGAGGGTGGCTACGAGACCCAGTACTTC.

This clonotype was seen repeatedly, ten times or more. This chain's CDR3 is CASSADRGSSYEQYF. For the CDR3, the DNA is TGCGCCAGCAGCGCGGACAGGGGAAGCTCCTACGAGCAGTACTTC. This chain connects TRBV5-1 to TRBJ2-7; 9 nucleotides agree with TRBD1. CDR1 and CDR2 (germline): SGHRS, YFSETQ. The CDR3 runs to 15 residues. V shed 4 bases and J 0 bases; nucleotides not matched to a gene: 5.

This clonotype came up many times. The chain joins TRBV27 to TRBJ2-3, with 13 bases aligning to TRBD2. The CDR3 is made up of 16 amino acids. Germline-derived CDR1 and CDR2 are MNHEY and SMNVEV (reference sequence). V was pared by 4 bases and J by 4 bases, with 5 bases of the junction left unmatched. The CDR3 coding sequence is TGTGCCAGCAGTTCACTAGCGGGAGGGCAGGCAGATACGCAGTATTTT. It specifies CASSSLAGGQADTQYF.

This clonotype was seen only a few times. V and J are TRBV19 and TRBJ1-2, with 10 bases matching TRBD1. Trimming took 4 bases from V and 7 from J; bases not matched to a gene: 6. CDR1 is LNHDA and CDR2 is SQIVND in the germline V gene (reference sequence). The CDR3 spans 14 residues. CDR3 DNA sequence: TGTGCCAGTAGTACGGGACAGGGGACTATTGGCTACACCTTC. Protein sequence: CASSTGQGTIGYTF. Based on the CDR3 plus reference TRBV19 and TRBJ1-2, the full variable domain is DGGITQSPKYLFRKEGQNVTLSCEQNLNHDAMYWYRQDPGQGLRLIYYSQIVNDFQKGDIAEGYSVSREKKESFPLTVTSAQKNPTAFYLCASSTGQGTIGYTFGSGTRLTVV.

This clonotype occurred many times. This chain links TRBV30 with TRBJ2-7, with 8 bases that match TRBD2. V shed 5 bases, J shed 0 bases, and the junction held 6 bases outside the gene matches. Germline loops: CDR1 GTSNPN, CDR2 SVGIG (reference sequence). The CDR3 runs to 14 residues. The CDR3: CAWARGALSYEQYF. The CDR3 DNA sequence: TGTGCCTGGGCGCGGGGGGCCCTCTCCTACGAGCAGTACTTC. Full variable domain (remainder filled in from reference TRBV30 and TRBJ2-7): SQTIHQWPATLVQPVGSPLSLECTVEGTSNPNLYWYRQAAGRGLQLLFYSVGIGQISSEVPQNLSASRPQDRQFILSSKKLLLSDSGFYLCAWARGALSYEQYFGPGTRLTVT.

The sample holds many counts of this clonotype. CDR3 sequence: CASSDGTGYNEQFF. CDR3 sequence (DNA): TGTGCCAGCAGTGATGGGACAGGCTACAATGAGCAGTTCTTC. The chain recombines TRBV2 with TRBJ2-1, with 8 bases aligning to TRBD1. J lost 3 bases, V lost 3 bases, and 1 base had no gene match. From germline, CDR1 is SNHLY and CDR2 FYNNEI. The CDR3 spans 14 residues.

J is TRBJ2-7 and V is TRBV30, with 7 bases matching TRBD1. The V segment lost 3 bases and the J segment 8 bases; nucleotides outside the gene matches: 7. Germline V gives CDR1 GTSNPN, CDR2 SVGIG (reference sequence). This CDR3 has 12 residues. The CDR3 sequence: CAWRWEQGKQYF. CDR3 bases: TGTGCCTGGAGATGGGAACAGGGGAAGCAGTACTTC.

This clonotype was seen a few times. The chain links TRBV4-1 to TRBJ1-1, with D possibly matching TRBD1 (5 bases). The CDR3 has 16 residues. The germline CDR1 and CDR2 sequences are MGHRA and YSYEKL. The V gene lost 5 bases and the J gene lost 2 bases, with 18 bases spanning the gap. The DNA for the CDR3 is TGCGCCAGCAGCTCAATTTCTGCAGGGAGAAACACTGAAGCTTTCTTT. The encoded protein is CASSSISAGRNTEAFF.

This clonotype was recorded many times. V usage is TRBV28 and J usage is TRBJ1-1; D perhaps matches TRBD1 (5 bases). The CDR3 covers 15 residues. From germline, CDR1 is MDHEN and CDR2 SYDVKM. The V gene lost 11 bases and the J gene lost 0 bases, with 19 bases spanning the gap. Written as DNA, the CDR3 is TGTGCCTCTCCCCCCGGAGAGGGACTGAACACTGAAGCTTTCTTT. It is translated as CASPPGEGLNTEAFF.

At least ten counts were recorded for this clonotype. The CDR3 is CASSLGHSYNEQFF. Here the CDR3 DNA reads TGCGCCAGCAGCTTGGGACATTCTTACAATGAGCAGTTCTTC. The chain employs TRBV5-1 and TRBJ2-1; D is unresolved. CDR1 and CDR2 from the germline V gene are SGHRS and YFSETQ. The CDR3 loop spans 14 amino acids. The germline V and J ends were trimmed by 0 bases and 4 bases, with 8 bases remaining between them.

This clonotype was observed at least ten times. The chain is built from TRBV11-2 and TRBJ2-3, with D possibly being TRBD2 (6 bases). Trimming removed 5 bases from V and 1 base from J, with 16 bases in between. Germline V gene sequence: CDR1 SGHAT, CDR2 FQNNGV. CDR3 length equals 16 residues. The CDR3 sequence: CASSPGGSWGTDTQYF. CDR3 sequence (DNA): TGTGCCAGCAGCCCTGGGGGGTCTTGGGGCACAGATACGCAGTATTTT.

This clonotype was detected only a few times. V gene TRBV29-1 combines with J gene TRBJ1-5; the D gene is possibly TRBD1 (5 bases). The CDR3 spans 14 residues. The germline gives CDR1 SQVTM, CDR2 ANQGSEA. V was cut by 5 bases and J by 0 bases, with 11 bases left in between. CDR3 loop: CSVSSGNSNQPQHF. Written as DNA, the CDR3 is TGCAGCGTTTCGTCAGGGAATAGCAATCAGCCCCAGCATTTT.

Many counts were recorded for this clonotype. V is TRBV30 and J is TRBJ2-1; TRBD1 might be the D (5 bases). The V end was cut by 3 bases, the J end by 7 bases, with 16 bases between. The CDR3 runs to 14 residues. Germline CDR1 GTSNPN, CDR2 SVGIG (reference sequence). CDR3 nucleotide sequence: TGTGCCTGGAGGGCAGGTAATAAGGGGAATGAGCAGTTCTTC. This translates into CAWRAGNKGNEQFF.

This clonotype was recorded many times. This chain joins TRBV30 and TRBJ1-3; D uncertain. The V end was cut by 2 bases, the J end by 0 bases, with 2 bases between. CDR3 length: 12 residues. The germline V gene encodes CDR1 GTSNPN and CDR2 SVGIG (reference sequence). The CDR3, as DNA: TGTGCCTGGAGTCACTCTGGAAACACCATATATTTT. It translates to CAWSHSGNTIYF.